Here is one TCR beta chain with its context. This record belongs to a study of blood T cell repertoires in COVID-19. Study information: Acute and convalescent COVID-19 samples came from the United States, Italy and Spain. Sources were T cells, B-cell-depleted T cells, or PBMCs; the material itself was cDNA or gDNA.

Trimming shortened V by 2 bases and J by 8 bases, and 12 bases separated the two germline ends. The CDR3 is 13 amino acids. Germline V lookup: CDR1 MNHEY, CDR2 SVGEGT. Original processing notes: Estimation of nucleated cell counts was performed using reference gene primer amplification. TCRdb's copy holds only in-frame clones and misses some; the assay was immunoSEQ multiplex PCR. That table furnishes V, J and clone size, whereas the DNA furnished D and trimming. The sample records under 350,000 clones, 80% to 90% being singletons. The sample consisted of peripheral blood. This clonotype originated in a woman aged 70-85 years with acute or convalescent COVID-19. This rearrangement joins TRBV6-2 or TRBV6-3 to TRBJ1-2; D remains unclear. CDR3 residues: CASSYQVREGYTF. CDR3 bases: TGTGCCAGCAGTTACCAGGTACGAGAAGGCTACACCTTC.